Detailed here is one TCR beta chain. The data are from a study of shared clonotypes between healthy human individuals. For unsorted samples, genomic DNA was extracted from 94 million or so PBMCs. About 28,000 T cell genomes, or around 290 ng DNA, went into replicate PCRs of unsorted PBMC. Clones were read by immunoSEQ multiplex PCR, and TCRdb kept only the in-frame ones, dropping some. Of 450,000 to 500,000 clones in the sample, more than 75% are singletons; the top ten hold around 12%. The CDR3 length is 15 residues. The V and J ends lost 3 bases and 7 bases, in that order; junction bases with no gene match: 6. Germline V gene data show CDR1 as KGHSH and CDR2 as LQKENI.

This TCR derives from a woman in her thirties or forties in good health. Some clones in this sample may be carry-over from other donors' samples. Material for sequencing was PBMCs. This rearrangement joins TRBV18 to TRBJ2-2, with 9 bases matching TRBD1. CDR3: CASSPGTGGHGELFF. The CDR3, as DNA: TGTGCCAGCTCACCTGGAACAGGGGGCCACGGGGAGCTGTTTTTT.